Shown below are 20 T cell receptor beta chains from a single sample sequenced in a study of cytomegalovirus exposure and HLA in healthy donors. This PCR relied on a set of 60 Vbeta primers and 13 Jbeta primers. The data were produced by immunoSEQ multiplex PCR, yet TCRdb's version contains in-frame clones alone and is incomplete. This table has around 170,000 clones, 82% appearing once. The sequenced material came from PBMCs. The receptors shown here come from a woman under 30 in good health and CMV-seronegative.

This chain connects TRBV29-1 to TRBJ2-7; weak D call: TRBD2 (5 bases). The CDR3 is 13 amino acids. CDR1 is SQVTM and CDR2 is ANQGSEA in the germline V gene. The V end lost 1 base, the J end lost 2 bases, and 9 bases lay between the germline ends. Here the CDR3 DNA reads TGCAGCGTTGAAGGGGAGTTCGCCTACGAGCAGTACTTC. As protein: CSVEGEFAYEQYF.

The rearrangement uses TRBV7-9 and TRBJ1-4; 12 positions match TRBD1. V lost 5 bases and J lost 0; bases outside the gene matches: 4. The CDR3 runs to 17 residues. Germline V gene sequence: CDR1 SEHNR, CDR2 FQNEAQ (reference sequence). The CDR3 nucleotides are TGTGCCAGCAGCCACCGGGACAGGGGGCCAACTAATGAAAAACTGTTTTTT. It yields the protein CASSHRDRGPTNEKLFF.

This clone was detected a few times. The chain employs TRBV5-6 and TRBJ1-6; 8 bases are a match to TRBD1. The CDR3 is made up of 16 amino acids. Losses at the gene ends were 3 bases for V and 1 base for J; bases not matched to a gene: 3. Germline V gene sequence: CDR1 SGHDT, CDR2 YYEEEE. CDR3 DNA: TGTGCCAGCAGCTGGACAGGGAGGTCCTATAATTCACCCCTCCACTTT. This codes for CASSWTGRSYNSPLHF.

The J gene is TRBJ2-1, the V gene TRBV10-1; D is possibly TRBD2 (6 bases). The V end was cut by 5 bases, the J end by 0 bases, with 11 bases between. The CDR3 sequence is 15 residues long. Germline loops: CDR1 WNHNN, CDR2 SYGVQD (reference sequence). CDR3 nucleotide sequence: TGCGCCAGCAGTCTCGTAGCGGCCTCCTACAATGAGCAGTTCTTC. The encoded protein is CASSLVAASYNEQFF.

The chain combines TRBV27 with TRBJ1-6; 10 bases are a match to TRBD1. Germline CDR1 and CDR2: MNHEY and SMNVEV (reference sequence). V shed 3 bases, J shed 0 bases, and the junction held 5 bases outside the gene matches. This CDR3 is 18 amino acids long. The DNA for the CDR3 is TGTGCCAGCAGTTTGGACAGGGGGGGGATCTCCTATAATTCACCCCTCCACTTT. Its protein is CASSLDRGGISYNSPLHF.

The chain couples TRBV19 to TRBJ1-1; 7 nucleotides match TRBD1. This CDR3 contains 13 residues. The ends lost 5 bases at V and 3 bases at J; junction bases unmatched: 3. Germline V CDR1 and CDR2: LNHDA, SQIVND (reference sequence). The CDR3, as DNA: TGTGCCAGTAGTTTAACAGGGGACACTGAAGCTTTCTTT. As protein: CASSLTGDTEAFF.

The V call is TRBV9, the J call TRBJ2-3, with D tentatively TRBD2 (7 bases). The germline V gene has CDR1 SGDLS and CDR2 YYNGEE. The CDR3 consists of 14 residues. The V and J ends lost 7 bases and 4 bases respectively, with 16 bases between them. CDR3 coding DNA: TGTGCCAGCTATTATGGCGGGGGCGCAGATACGCAGTATTTT. Translation gives CASYYGGGADTQYF.

Only one count was recorded for this clone. The rearrangement joins TRBV9 to TRBJ2-6; possible D gene TRBD2, 6 bases. The CDR3 is 15 residues long. V dropped 2 bases and J dropped 6 bases, with 12 bases sitting between them. Germline V CDR1 and CDR2: SGDLS, YYNGEE. This CDR3 is CASSVEEGMANVLTF. Here the CDR3 DNA reads TGTGCCAGCAGCGTCGAGGAGGGAATGGCCAACGTCCTGACTTTC.

V usage is TRBV7-6 and J usage is TRBJ2-5; D tentatively reads TRBD1 or TRBD2 (6 bases each). Trimming took 5 bases from V and 11 from J, leaving 18 bases between them. This CDR3 region has 13 residues. Germline assignment: CDR1 SGHVS and CDR2 FNYEAQ. CDR3 DNA sequence: TGTGCCAGCAGCCTAGGGGGGCTCTGGGAGCAGTACTTC. It yields the protein CASSLGGLWEQYF.

J is TRBJ2-1 and V is TRBV7-6, with 8 bases lining up with TRBD2. This CDR3 comprises 15 residues. J was trimmed by 4 bases and V by 3 bases; bases with no gene match: 5. Germline loops: CDR1 SGHVS, CDR2 FNYEAQ. DNA for the CDR3: TGTGCCAGCAGCTTTAACCTAGCGGGTTACAATGAGCAGTTCTTC. This encodes CASSFNLAGYNEQFF.

The chain has TRBV6-5 and TRBJ1-5; the D is unclear. The CDR3 spans 13 residues. Germline V lookup: CDR1 MNHEY, CDR2 SVGAGI. Trimming cost V 5 bases and J 4 bases, with 9 bases left between them. This CDR3 is CASSRSGNQPQHF. CDR3 DNA: TGTGCCAGCAGTCGGAGCGGAAATCAGCCCCAGCATTTT.

V and J are TRBV5-1 and TRBJ2-7; D perhaps matches TRBD1 (6 bases). The germline CDR1 and CDR2 sequences are SGHRS and YFSETQ. The CDR3 is 12 amino acids. The V end lost 4 bases, the J end lost 6 bases, and 11 bases lay between the germline ends. The CDR3 nucleotides read TGCGCCAGCAGCGGACAGAATACCGAGCAGTACTTC. It yields the protein CASSGQNTEQYF.

V usage is TRBV27 and J usage is TRBJ2-1; the match to TRBD2 covers 8 bases. Germline V CDR1 and CDR2: MNHEY, SMNVEV (reference sequence). Germline trimming cut 2 bases from V and 2 bases from J; bases unmatched to any gene: 5. This CDR3 has 16 amino acids. The CDR3 is CASSLASGSTYNEQFF. The CDR3 DNA is TGTGCCAGCAGTTTAGCGAGCGGGAGCACCTACAATGAGCAGTTCTTC.

The chain employs TRBV1 and TRBJ2-5; the D call in the table, TRBD2, was not verified against the DNA. TRBV1 is deemed a pseudogene. The length of the CDR3 is 18 residues. DNA for the CDR3: TGCACCAGCAGCCGCGGCGCGGGGGGGCGAATTGTTCGGGAGACCCAGTACTTC. It encodes CTSSRGAGGRIVRETQYF.

V is TRBV19 and J is TRBJ2-1, with 8 nucleotides matching TRBD2. V was clipped by 4 bases and J by 0 bases; unmatched bases: 2. CDR1 is LNHDA, CDR2 SQIVND, per germline (reference sequence). This CDR3 has 15 residues. CDR3 protein: CASSTRGDSYNEQFF. CDR3 in DNA: TGTGCCAGTAGTACGCGGGGGGACTCCTACAATGAGCAGTTCTTC. The whole variable domain, remainder taken from reference TRBV19 and TRBJ2-1, is DGGITQSPKYLFRKEGQNVTLSCEQNLNHDAMYWYRQDPGQGLRLIYYSQIVNDFQKGDIAEGYSVSREKKESFPLTVTSAQKNPTAFYLCASSTRGDSYNEQFFGPGTRLTVL.

The chain uses TRBV5-7 and TRBJ1-5; D is ambiguous. TRBV5-7 is known as an ORF, though its function is uncertain. The V end was cut by 2 bases, the J end by 6 bases, with 12 bases between. The CDR3 consists of 14 residues. This chain's CDR3 is CASSFEGLGQPQHF. The CDR3 bases are TGTGCCAGCAGCTTCGAGGGCCTGGGTCAGCCCCAGCATTTT.

Worth noting for this clone: The junction shows a germline mismatch at one end, possibly a read error. The chain has TRBV7-9 and TRBJ2-5; D tentatively fits TRBD1 or TRBD2 (6 bases each). Germline V gene data show CDR1 as SEHNR and CDR2 as FQNEAQ (reference sequence). The CDR3 extends over 12 amino acids. The CDR3 nucleotides are TGTTCCAGCAGGGGACTTTCGGAGACCCAGTACTTC. It encodes CSSRGLSETQYF. The full variable domain, with the rest looked up from reference TRBV7-9 and TRBJ2-5, is DTGVSQNPRHKITKRGQNVTFRCDPISEHNRLYWYRQTLGQGPEFLTYFQNEAQLEKSRLLSDRFSAERPKGSFSTLEIQRTEQGDSAMYLCSSRGLSETQYFGPGTRLLVL.

The chain carries TRBV28 and TRBJ1-1, with TRBD1 identical over 7 bases. Germline V CDR1 and CDR2: MDHEN, SYDVKM. The V gene end was trimmed by 5 bases and the J gene end by 6 bases; junction bases not matched to a gene: 12. The CDR3 has 15 residues. The CDR3 DNA is TGTGCCAGCAGTCACCCCGATGGCAGGGGGTCTGAAGCTTTCTTT. Translating it yields CASSHPDGRGSEAFF.

The chain joins TRBV5-4 to TRBJ2-3; 9 nucleotides align to TRBD1. The CDR3 spans 16 residues. Germline assignment: CDR1 SGHNT and CDR2 YYREEE (reference sequence). The ends lost 4 bases at V and 6 bases at J; junction bases unmatched: 12. CDR3: CASSISPGQGEDTQYF. The CDR3 DNA reads TGTGCCAGCAGCATCTCCCCGGGACAGGGAGAGGATACGCAGTATTTT.

The J gene is TRBJ2-7, the V gene TRBV7-8, with TRBD2 as a possible D gene (5 bases). V lost 8 bases and J lost 3, with 14 bases in between. From germline, CDR1 is SGHVS and CDR2 FQNEAQ. This CDR3 has 13 amino acids. The DNA of the CDR3 is TGTGCCAGCGGCCCGGGATCCCTCTACGAGCAGTACTTC. As protein: CASGPGSLYEQYF.